This is a list of T cell receptor beta chains from one sample in a study of cytomegalovirus exposure and HLA in healthy donors. Sequencing used immunoSEQ multiplex PCR; TCRdb keeps in-frame clones, though not all of them. The sample lists about 120,000 clones, over 70% occurring once. Sequenced sample: PBMCs. Source of these receptors: a man aged 40-49 years in good health and CMV-seropositive. CDR3s leave out the opening cysteine and the closing phenylalanine or tryptophan. Fields, in order: J gene, V gene, CDR3 protein.

>TRBJ1-2|TRBV11-1
ASSFAGNAPYGYT
>TRBJ1-1|TRBV18
ASHIAGTANTEAF
>TRBJ2-1|TRBV19
ASSIPSSYNEQF
>TRBJ2-2|TRBV7-2
ASSEGTSGAGELF
>TRBJ2-3|TRBV6-6
ASSSLAGTTDTQY
>TRBJ1-4|TRBV6-6
ASSYAGPGEKLF
>TRBJ1-1|TRBV18
ASSPGARNTEAF
>TRBJ1-2|TRBV7-8
ASLPGSRNMKDGYT
>TRBJ2-1|TRBV11-3
ASSSGGSRVGEQF
>TRBJ2-7|TRBV7-9
ASSAFGLAGDEQY
>TRBJ1-1|TRBV29-1
SVGQGATEAF
>TRBJ2-5|TRBV28
ASSFPGTGQETQY
>TRBJ2-7|TRBV29-1
SVEDVTGTSYEQY
>TRBJ2-3|TRBV9
ASSVVARTTDTQY
>TRBJ1-1|TRBV19
ASSIDRGPEAF
>TRBJ2-7|TRBV19
ASSAGVDEQY
>TRBJ1-5|TRBV27
ASSSSRQGNQPQH
>TRBJ2-7|TRBV7-9
ASSFRTGTPLRSYEQY
>TRBJ2-1|TRBV30
AWKERNEQF
>TRBJ2-7|TRBV25-1
VPRLGGQFEQY
>TRBJ2-5|TRBV5-1
ASSLAGSETQY
>TRBJ1-5|TRBV30
AWSRLTGGQPQH
>TRBJ1-1|TRBV5-4
ASSLGSTEAF
>TRBJ1-1|TRBV27
ASSPRDRLNTEAF
>TRBJ2-7|TRBV2
ASSEGLTGMGEQY
>TRBJ2-1|TRBV11-2
ASTNLGSPYNEQF
>TRBJ1-1|TRBV11-1
ASRQTLNTEAF
>TRBJ1-2|TRBV19
ASSTGTGIGYT
>TRBJ2-3|TRBV6-5
ASSYSENPDTQY
>TRBJ2-1|TRBV6-7
ASSYRDPKGDEQF
>TRBJ2-1|TRBV6-4
ASSVTTSGRMDEQF
>TRBJ1-1|TRBV11-2
ASSSRGAGPGEAF
>TRBJ1-3|TRBV28
ASSLSLSGNTIY
>TRBJ1-4|TRBV2
ASMPIRATNEKLF
>TRBJ2-3|TRBV4-2
ASSQRSGPTDTQY
>TRBJ2-5|TRBV6-5
ASSDWGHKETQY
>TRBJ1-4|TRBV30
AWSPGTSTNEKLF
>TRBJ1-3|TRBV6-5
ASSNGGLSGNTIY
>TRBJ2-3|TRBV7-7
ASSLTGGGGDTQY
>TRBJ2-5|TRBV15
ATSSRGLETQY
>TRBJ2-7|TRBV19
ASSISRGGRGEQY
>TRBJ2-2|TRBV20-1
SAQRTGELF
>TRBJ1-1|TRBV28
ASRTANTEAF
>TRBJ2-5|TRBV27
ASSSGTSGEETQY
>TRBJ1-1|TRBV7-9
ASSLVPGFATEAF